These 9 T cell receptor beta chains share one sample of origin, sequenced in a study of regulatory T cells in long-lasting Graves disease. Arm-PCR of CDR3 regions with iRepertoire HTBI primers generated TCR beta libraries. TCRdb reprocessed the multiplex PCR reads with MiXCR, giving one entry per CDR3 protein. The sample carries 300,000 or so distinct CDR3 sequences, around 20% recorded once. Time point specified: persistent/refractory GD, antithyroid drugs over 5 years with positive TRAb. RNA isolated from PBMCs was used to make the TCR library. The sequencing here drew on peripheral blood mononuclear cells (PBMCs), taken when the disease was refractory, from a patient treated with antithyroid drugs. The receptors were sampled from a female donor with Graves disease.

This clonotype was seen a handful of times. The chain is built from TRBV19 and TRBJ1-5; no reliable D call. From germline, CDR1 is LNHDA and CDR2 SQIVND (reference sequence). The V end lost 6 bases, the J end lost 7 bases, and 10 bases lay between the germline ends. This CDR3 spans 12 amino acids. In DNA, the CDR3 is TGTGCCAGTAGCCAATGGTCCCAGCCCCAGCATTTT. Its translation: CASSQWSQPQHF.

The chain recombines TRBV7-9 with TRBJ2-7; 9 bases align to TRBD2. The J segment lost 0 bases and the V segment lost 6 bases, leaving 12 bases of the junction unmatched. The germline V gene has CDR1 SEHNR and CDR2 FQNEAQ (reference sequence). This CDR3 comprises 17 residues. The CDR3 sequence is CASSYLRGTSPSYEQYF. The CDR3 DNA reads TGTGCCAGCAGTTACCTCCGTGGGACTAGCCCCTCCTACGAGCAGTACTTC.

In this sample, this clonotype turned up many times. The V call is TRBV6-1, the J call TRBJ1-6; TRBD1 is a possible D gene (5 bases). Trimming cost V 7 bases and J 7 bases, with 20 bases left between them. Germline V lookup: CDR1 MNHNS, CDR2 SASEGT. The CDR3 covers 16 residues. The CDR3, as DNA: TGTGCCAGCATTTTCGGGACGCAAAGCTTAAATTCACCCCTCCACTTT. Translating gives CASIFGTQSLNSPLHF.

Many counts were recorded for this clonotype. The rearrangement links TRBV7-9 to TRBJ2-5; no clear D. Looked up from germline, CDR1 is SEHNR and CDR2 is FQNEAQ (reference sequence). V was pared by 0 bases and J by 4 bases, with 12 bases between. The CDR3 sequence is 15 residues long. CDR3 residues: CASSLAIGIRETQYF. The CDR3, as DNA: TGTGCCAGCAGCTTAGCCATAGGGATTCGAGAGACCCAGTACTTC.

V and J are TRBV10-3 and TRBJ2-7; D might be TRBD2 (6 bases). Germline assignment: CDR1 ENHRY and CDR2 SYGVKD. The CDR3 runs 15 residues. Between the trimmed V and J ends, which lost 3 bases and 2 bases, there was a span of 14 bases. The CDR3 sequence is CAISDPGTSTYEQYF. CDR3 nucleotide sequence: TGTGCCATCAGTGACCCCGGGACTTCCACCTACGAGCAGTACTTC.

This clonotype has ten or more counts. The chain links TRBV2 to TRBJ2-5; either TRBD1 or TRBD2 may fit D (6 bases each). This CDR3 contains 13 residues. The germline V and J ends were trimmed by 5 bases and 5 bases, with 12 bases remaining between them. Germline V gene data show CDR1 as SNHLY and CDR2 as FYNNEI. As DNA, the CDR3 is TGTGCCAGCAGTTTTCAGGGGAGGGAGACCCAGTACTTC. Amino acid sequence: CASSFQGRETQYF.

On this clonotype itself: This CDR3 fails to terminate in the conserved phenylalanine or tryptophan, so it likely reflects a read error. This chain joins TRBV7-9 and TRBJ1-5, with D maybe TRBD1 (5 bases). V lost 5 bases, J lost 12 bases, and 11 bases lay in between. The CDR3 runs 11 residues. Germline CDR1 and CDR2: SEHNR and FQNEAQ (reference sequence). The CDR3 DNA reads TGTGCCAGCAGCCACGGGGGTCACCAGCATTCT. It codes for CASSHGGHQHS.

This clonotype was seen at least ten times. This chain connects TRBV30 to TRBJ1-1; D gene uncertain. CDR3 length equals 8 residues. Germline V gene sequence: CDR1 GTSNPN, CDR2 SVGIG (reference sequence). The V end lost 5 bases, the J end lost 7 bases, and 2 bases lay between the germline ends. CDR3 protein: CAWLEAFF. The CDR3 DNA reads as TGTGCCTGGCTTGAAGCTTTCTTT.

This clonotype was counted many times. CDR3 residues: CASSLVRGRLYEQYF. The CDR3 DNA reads as TGTGCCAGCAGCTTAGTTCGCGGGAGGCTGTACGAGCAGTACTTC. The V and J genes are TRBV7-2 and TRBJ2-7; TRBD2 matches 8 bases. V lost 1 base, J lost 4 bases, and 6 bases stayed unmatched. Germline CDR1 reads SGHTA; CDR2 reads FQGNSA. This CDR3 has 15 amino acids.